The 15 T cell receptor beta chains below come from one sample, sequenced in a study of OX40 agonist ivuxolimab in advanced cancers. Using immunoSEQ multiplex PCR, the repertoire was profiled, and TCRdb retains in-frame clones only, with some absent. The table includes 65,000 to 100,000 clones, 85% to 90% detected once. The source was CD4+ or CD8+ T cells sorted from blood, collected in a trial of the OX40 agonist ivuxolimab. The source is an adult with an advanced solid tumor such as melanoma, head and neck, liver or kidney cancer.

This sequence joins TRBV5-8 and TRBJ1-1; perhaps TRBD1 as D (5 bases). The CDR3 has 16 amino acids. Between the trimmed V and J ends, which lost 2 bases and 5 bases, there was a span of 19 bases. The germline V gene encodes CDR1 SGHTS and CDR2 YDEGEE. CDR3 bases: TGTGCCAGCAGCTTTTTGTCCGCCCGGGGCAGGACTGAAGCTTTCTTT. It encodes CASSFLSARGRTEAFF.

This clone has just a few counts. CDR3: CASSLGSQPQHF. The CDR3 DNA follows: TGTGCCAGCAGCTTGGGAAGTCAGCCCCAGCATTTT. The chain joins TRBV7-2 to TRBJ1-5; D remains ambiguous. Trimming left V 3 bases short and J 6 bases short, with 6 bases between. Looked up from germline, CDR1 is SGHTA and CDR2 is FQGNSA. This CDR3 region has 12 residues.

This chain links TRBV15 with TRBJ2-7, with a possible D match to TRBD1 (6 bases). Trimming stripped 0 bases from V and 5 bases from J, with 23 bases between. This CDR3 spans 18 amino acids. Germline V gene sequence: CDR1 LNHNV, CDR2 YYDKDF (reference sequence). CDR3 in amino acids: CATSRDRTGSQRPHEQYF. Written as DNA, the CDR3 is TGTGCCACCAGCAGAGATCGCACAGGGAGTCAACGTCCCCACGAGCAGTACTTC. Together with reference TRBV15 and TRBJ2-7, the CDR3 gives the full variable domain: DAMVIQNPRYQVTQFGKPVTLSCSQTLNHNVMYWYQQKSSQAPKLLFHYYDKDFNNEADTPDNFQSRRPNTSFCFLDIRSPGLGDTAMYLCATSRDRTGSQRPHEQYFGPGTRLTVT.

This clone was seen a single time. The chain couples TRBV5-4 to TRBJ2-5, with no clear D. Germline lookup yields CDR1 SGHNT and CDR2 YYREEE (reference sequence). CDR3 length: 12 amino acids. Trimming removed 2 bases from V and 5 bases from J, with 7 bases in between. DNA of the CDR3: TGTGCCAGCAGCTTCGGTGGGGAGACCCAGTACTTC. Its protein is CASSFGGETQYF.

This clone showed up just once. The V call is TRBV10-3, the J call TRBJ2-3; TRBD2 matches at 7 bases. V was clipped by 6 bases and J by 5 bases; unmatched bases: 11. CDR3 size: 15 residues. Germline values: CDR1 ENHRY, CDR2 SYGVKD. DNA of the CDR3: TGTGCCATCAGCCCTACTAGCGTCGGGGGAGATACGCAGTATTTT. Protein product: CAISPTSVGGDTQYF.

The chain uses TRBV5-1 and TRBJ2-5; the match to TRBD2 covers 10 bases. Per germline, CDR1 SGHRS and CDR2 YFSETQ. The J segment lost 4 bases and the V segment lost 0 bases, leaving 3 bases of the junction unmatched. The CDR3 spans 15 residues. Here the CDR3 reads CASSLEIAGGETQYF. CDR3 coding DNA: TGCGCCAGCAGCTTGGAAATAGCGGGAGGAGAGACCCAGTACTTC.

V is TRBV5-8 and J is TRBJ1-4, with TRBD1 matching 8 bases. V was pared by 2 bases and J by 7 bases, with 16 bases of the junction left unmatched. The CDR3 spans 18 residues. CDR1 and CDR2 from the germline V gene are SGHTS and YDEGEE. Written as DNA, the CDR3 is TGTGCCAGCAGCTTATTTGGCGGAACAGGGGGAGGAATTGAAAAACTGTTTTTT. It translates to CASSLFGGTGGGIEKLFF.

This rearrangement joins TRBV7-2 to TRBJ2-3; 8 nucleotides agree with TRBD2. This CDR3 contains 16 residues. J gave up 4 bases and V 4 bases, and 10 bases lay outside the gene matches. Germline lookup yields CDR1 SGHTA and CDR2 FQGNSA. The CDR3 loop is CASSYAGGNNADTQYF. The CDR3 nucleotides read TGTGCCAGCAGCTACGCGGGGGGAAACAATGCAGATACGCAGTATTTT.

The chain uses TRBV30 and TRBJ1-2, with D unresolved. Trimming removed 1 base at V and 8 bases at J, with 17 bases between. From germline, CDR1 is GTSNPN and CDR2 SVGIG (reference sequence). The CDR3 length is 14 residues. The CDR3 is CAWSDPPLPAGYTF. In nucleotides, the CDR3 is TGTGCCTGGAGTGATCCCCCCCTCCCGGCAGGCTACACCTTC.

For the CDR3, the DNA is TGTGCCAGCATCCGGGACAGAGGGTCGGGGACCCAGTACTTC. Translated: CASIRDRGSGTQYF. The V gene is TRBV6-1, the J gene TRBJ2-5; 7 positions agree with TRBD1. The ends lost 7 bases at V and 7 bases at J; junction bases unmatched: 12. The length of the CDR3 is 14 residues. Germline CDR1 reads MNHNS; CDR2 reads SASEGT.

This clone was observed a handful of times. This chain links TRBV7-8 with TRBJ2-2; TRBD1 matches at 8 bases. V was pared by 5 bases and J by 3 bases, with 8 bases of the junction left unmatched. Germline CDR1 SGHVS, CDR2 FQNEAQ. This CDR3 is built from 16 residues. The CDR3 region is CASSPRTGRDTGELFF. DNA of the CDR3: TGTGCCAGCAGCCCTCGGACAGGGCGGGACACCGGGGAGCTGTTTTTT.

The chain employs TRBV28 and TRBJ1-2; 9 bases are shared with TRBD1. V lost 4 bases, J lost 6 bases, and 9 bases stayed unmatched. The CDR3 length is 15 residues. The germline CDR1 and CDR2 sequences are MDHEN and SYDVKM. The CDR3 bases are TGTGCCAGCAGTTCCCACAAGACAGGGGGGCATGGCTACACCTTC. Translated, it gives CASSSHKTGGHGYTF.

This chain links TRBV6-5 with TRBJ1-1; no reliable D call. The CDR3 runs 11 residues. The V end was cut by 7 bases, the J end by 1 base, with 4 bases between. The germline gives CDR1 MNHEY, CDR2 SVGAGI. The CDR3 DNA follows: TGTGCCAGCACCGCGAACACTGAAGCTTTCTTT. It is translated as CASTANTEAFF.

V and J are TRBV5-1 and TRBJ2-2; possibly TRBD1 or TRBD2 for D (8 bases each). CDR1 is SGHRS and CDR2 is YFSETQ in the germline V gene. This CDR3 has 19 amino acids. The ends were cut back, 3 bases at V and 5 bases at J, with 26 bases in the middle. The CDR3 loop reads CASSSDREARAGETGELFF. The CDR3 DNA reads TGCGCCAGCAGCTCGGACAGGGAAGCACGAGCGGGAGAAACCGGGGAGCTGTTTTTT. Looking up the rest from reference TRBV5-1 and TRBJ2-2 gives the full variable domain: KAGVTQTPRYLIKTRGQQVTLSCSPISGHRSVSWYQQTPGQGLQFLFEYFSETQRNKGNFPGRFSGRQFSNSRSEMNVSTLELGDSALYLCASSSDREARAGETGELFFGEGSRLTVL.

The chain couples TRBV19 to TRBJ2-1; D remains unclear. V gave up 5 bases and J gave up 12 bases, with 14 bases separating them. Germline V CDR1 and CDR2: LNHDA, SQIVND (reference sequence). The CDR3 contains 12 residues. The CDR3 bases are TGTGCCAGTAGTTCAAGTGGTGGCGGGCAGTTCTTC. Translating it yields CASSSSGGGQFF.